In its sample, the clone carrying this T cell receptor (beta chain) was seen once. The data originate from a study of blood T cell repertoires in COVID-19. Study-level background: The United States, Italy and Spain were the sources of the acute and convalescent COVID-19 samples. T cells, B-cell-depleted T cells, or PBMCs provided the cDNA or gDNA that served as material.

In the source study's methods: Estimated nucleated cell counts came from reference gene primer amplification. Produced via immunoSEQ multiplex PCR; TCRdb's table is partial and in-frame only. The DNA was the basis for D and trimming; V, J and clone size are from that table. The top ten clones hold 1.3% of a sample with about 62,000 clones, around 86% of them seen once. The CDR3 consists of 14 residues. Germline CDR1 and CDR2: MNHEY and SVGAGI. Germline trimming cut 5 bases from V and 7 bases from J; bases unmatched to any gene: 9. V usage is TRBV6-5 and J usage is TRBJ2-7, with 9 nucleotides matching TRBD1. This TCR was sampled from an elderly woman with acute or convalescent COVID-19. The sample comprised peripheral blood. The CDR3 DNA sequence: TGTGCCAGCAGTCCCGGGACAGGGCTGTGGGAGCAGTACTTC. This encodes CASSPGTGLWEQYF.